Here is one T cell receptor beta chain with its context. Its antigen is undetermined. Template switching (which added a universal primer site) was used, and cDNA carried unique molecular identifiers. Via MiXCR, TCRdb re-called the 5' RACE reads, giving one row per CDR3 protein. The sample records a few hundred thousand distinct CDR3 sequences, more than 9% being singletons. The source of the sample is a study of identical twins. Study-wide points: Interpretation of the results relied on cross-sectional statistical analysis and not on following the same donors.

Unmatched junction bases numbered 15, after V lost 0 bases and J lost 11 bases. The germline V gene has CDR1 SGHVS and CDR2 FQNEAQ. This CDR3 is built from 18 residues. All donors were healthy, and all were Caucasian. These data are also associated with another study on yellow fever vaccine responses in identical twins.

The chain couples TRBV7-8 to TRBJ2-1; 11 positions agree with TRBD2. This receptor was identified in a woman under 30 in good health. The material sequenced was PBMCs. The chain's CDR3 is CASSLAARLIAGGPKQFF. CDR3 sequence (DNA): TGTGCCAGCAGCTTAGCTGCCCGTTTGATAGCGGGGGGGCCTAAGCAGTTCTTC. Drawing the rest from reference TRBV7-8 and TRBJ2-1, the complete variable domain is GAGVSQSPRYKVAKRGQDVALRCDPISGHVSLFWYQQALGQGPEFLTYFQNEAQLDKSGLPSDRFFAERPEGSVSTLKIQRTQQEDSAVYLCASSLAARLIAGGPKQFFGPGTRLTVL.